The present T cell receptor (beta chain) was sequenced within a study of CD8+ T cells in alopecia areata. Regarding the study as a whole: For lesional scalp, especially alopecia totalis/universalis, clonality was higher than in normal scalp.

Of note for this clone: What it recognizes is unknown.

Germline V gene lookup returns CDR1 SGHTA and CDR2 FQGTGA. The CDR3 runs to 13 residues. Trimming took 4 bases from V and 3 from J, leaving 10 bases between them. cDNA serving as the sequencing template came from extracted, reverse transcribed RNA. Clones were sequenced by immunoSEQ multiplex PCR, and TCRdb holds only the in-frame ones, with some missing. The sample records over 150,000 clones, more than 55% being singletons. V gene TRBV7-3 combines with J gene TRBJ2-7; D uncertain. The TCR sequence derives from a human donor in good health. The sample consisted of CD8+ T cells sorted from blood. The CDR3 sequence is CASSSGPSYEQYF. The DNA of the CDR3 is TGTGCCAGCAGCTCTGGGCCCAGCTACGAGCAGTACTTC.